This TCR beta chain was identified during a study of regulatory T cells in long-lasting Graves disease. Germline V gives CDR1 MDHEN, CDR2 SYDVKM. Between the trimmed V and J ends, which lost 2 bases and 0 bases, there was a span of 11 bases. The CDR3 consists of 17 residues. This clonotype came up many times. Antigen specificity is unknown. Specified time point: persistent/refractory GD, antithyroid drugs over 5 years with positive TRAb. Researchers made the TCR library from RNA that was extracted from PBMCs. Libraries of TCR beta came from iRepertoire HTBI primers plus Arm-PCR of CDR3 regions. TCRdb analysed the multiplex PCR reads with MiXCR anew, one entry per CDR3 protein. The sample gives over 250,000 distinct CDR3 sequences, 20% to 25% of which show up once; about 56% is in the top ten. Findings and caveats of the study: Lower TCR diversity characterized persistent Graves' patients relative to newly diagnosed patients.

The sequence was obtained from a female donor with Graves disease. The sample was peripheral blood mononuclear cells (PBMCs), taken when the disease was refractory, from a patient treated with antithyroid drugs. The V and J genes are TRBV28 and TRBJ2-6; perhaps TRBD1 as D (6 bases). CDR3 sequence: CASSLVQGRSGANVLTF. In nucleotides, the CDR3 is TGTGCCAGCAGTTTAGTCCAGGGGCGCTCTGGGGCCAACGTCCTGACTTTC.